This T cell receptor (beta chain) was recovered during a study of T cells in tuberculosis. Points from the study as a whole: Classification accuracy was 87% (AUROC more than 0.8) with the GMM-specific repertoire.

Libraries were prepared by immunoSEQ multiplex PCR; TCRdb keeps only in-frame clonotypes and omits some of them. Found here are about 45,000 clones, about 94% of them singletons; the top ten hold roughly 2%. Note on this clone: Antigen unknown.

V trimming: 4 bases; J trimming: 2 bases; junction bases outside the gene matches: 7. The CDR3 has 17 residues. The germline gives CDR1 MGHRA, CDR2 YSYEKL. The clonotype comes from a donor aged 10 to 29 with latent tuberculosis or without tuberculosis infection. Some clones in this sample may be carry-over from other donors' samples. Sequenced sample: PBMCs. V is TRBV4-1 and J is TRBJ2-2; TRBD2 agrees at 10 bases. CDR3 sequence reads: CASSRAASGRNTGELFF. The CDR3, as DNA: TGCGCCAGCAGCCGGGCGGCTAGCGGGAGAAACACCGGGGAGCTGTTTTTT.